This T cell receptor beta chain originates from a study of relationships among human T cell subsets (dated by TCRdb to the early 2010s). Regarding the complete study: Eight distinct blood T cell populations were sequenced: pan T, CD8 cytotoxic, regulatory, Th1, Th2, naive plus transitional, activated and memory cells. The study at large found these results: The substantial sharing of CDR3s among Th1, Th2 and regulatory T cells was interpreted as suggesting that cell fate choices are stochastic. Over 60% of CD8+ cytotoxic sequences belonged to clones with over 100 reads, whereas regulatory and Th2 subsets showed few such clones. V, D and J usage, CDR3 length and N-nucleotide additions showed no statistically significant differences among the seven subsets. A CD4+CD8+ double-positive population could not be excluded by the bead-based sorting.

Including cysteine and phenylalanine, the CDR3 has 14 amino acids. This entry keeps only the CDR3 DNA: 42 bases, framed from base 1. V is clipped by 5 bases and J by 5 bases, and the sequence between their germline boundaries is 18 bases long. The germline V gene (reference sequence) supplies CDR1 DFQATT and CDR2 SNEGSKA. Libraries were built with multiplex PCR. The sample was run on a 454 GS FLX. Semiquantitative ARM-PCR was used to amplify the TCR alpha and beta CDR3 regions from mRNA. In ARM-PCR, tagged nested gene-specific primers were used first, and exponential amplification was then carried out by communal superprimers. Before the second amplification round was performed on first-round PCR products, the nested primers were removed by exonuclease. The amplicons were sequenced on the 454 platform, a system that can rapidly sequence millions of DNA fragments without cloning bias. A read was counted as effective if the read could be mapped to both V and J germline segments. The published analysis was carried out like this. Reads were assigned to germline V, D and J segments with IRmap, which uses pyromap, a Smith-Waterman modification adapted to 454 sequencing errors. D-beta assignments were filtered using cutoffs set at the 99th percentile of alignment scores from simulated random sequences. CDR3 was defined as the amino acids between the conserved V-segment Y[YFLI]C motif and the J-segment [FW]GXGT motif. A compound Poisson process model, previously applied to large-scale EST data, was used to estimate repertoire diversity. A procedure for detecting cross-contamination was used to argue that sample contamination was not the source of the shared CDR3s. TCRdb handled the public reads itself, with Q25 trimming in fastp and clone calling in MiXCR, and kept productive beta chains. Rows are unified per CDR3 protein, each entry keeping the most common DNA and genes. The V and J calls, along with clone size, are taken from TCRdb and not from the paper's own processing. In all, the sample holds about 4,000 distinct CDR3 sequences, and 45% to 60% of those were seen once. The biggest ten clones account for around 2.8% of the sample.

Th2 cells were selected as CD4+CD25-CD294+ cells with anti-CD294 beads, after CD4+CD56+ NKT cells were removed. Miltenyi superparamagnetic beads coated with subset-specific monoclonal antibodies were used to isolate the T cell subsets. Peripheral blood was used as the source from which all T cell populations were isolated. Ficoll separation of whole blood yielded mononuclear cells, and anti-CD14 microbeads were then used to deplete the monocytes. The isolated cell populations were resuspended in RNAprotect reagent immediately. Note on this clonotype: The clone's antigen remains unknown. No much larger clonotype is one base removed from it; base qualities were not supplied.

The source of this sequence is a man aged 35-49 years in good health. The source material was CD4+ Th2 cells sorted from blood. This specimen's cell subset or site label, per the study, means: CD4+CD25-CD294+ T helper 2 cells. The chain is encoded by TRBV20-1 joined to TRBJ1-2, with TRBD1 perhaps the D gene, on 6 matching bases. The CDR3 in this case is CSAAPGTWGYGYTF. The nucleotide sequence is given as TGCAGTGCTGCTCCCGGGACATGGGGGTATGGCTACACCTTC.